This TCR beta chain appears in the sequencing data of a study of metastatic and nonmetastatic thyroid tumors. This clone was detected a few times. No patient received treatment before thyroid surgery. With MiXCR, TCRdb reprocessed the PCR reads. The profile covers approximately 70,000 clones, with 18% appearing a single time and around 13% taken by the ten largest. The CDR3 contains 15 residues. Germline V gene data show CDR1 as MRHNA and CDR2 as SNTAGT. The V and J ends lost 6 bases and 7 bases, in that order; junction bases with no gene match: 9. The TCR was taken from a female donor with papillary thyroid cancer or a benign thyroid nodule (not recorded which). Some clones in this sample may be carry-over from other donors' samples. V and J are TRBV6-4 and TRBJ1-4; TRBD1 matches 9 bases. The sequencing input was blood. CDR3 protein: CASSPQTGGGEKLFF. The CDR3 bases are TGTGCCAGCAGCCCCCAGACAGGGGGAGGTGAAAAACTGTTTTTT.